The clone carrying this TCR beta chain showed up just once. Its antigen is not identified. The CDR3 covers 13 residues. The V and J ends lost 2 bases and 8 bases respectively, with 13 bases between them. CDR1 GTSNPN and CDR2 SVGIG come from the germline V gene (reference sequence). Treatment given: around 19 received Ad26.COV2.S at low or high dose, single or two shots; roughly five received placebo; per-sample allocation not given. Repertoires come from day 63 after the first vaccine or placebo injection. At a Boston site, the person donating was an adult of 18-55 years. The vaccine antigen was prefusion-stabilized Wuhan SARS-CoV-2 spike. TCRdb keeps only in-frame clones here, not all; method: immunoSEQ multiplex PCR. The sample includes roughly 380,000 clones, 80% to 90% of them seen just once. This record belongs to a study of Ad26.COV2.S vaccination and SARS-CoV-2 variants. Study conclusions and caveats: Spike-specific TCR breadth in vaccine recipients exceeded that seen in placebo recipients.

The specimen comprised peripheral blood, sampled in a trial of Ad26.COV2.S vaccine versus placebo. The gene calls are TRBV30 and TRBJ1-3; D uncertain. This sequence originates from a person between 18 and 59 years old who received the Ad26.COV2.S COVID-19 vaccine or a placebo. The CDR3: CAWSLQPRDTIYF. The DNA of the CDR3 is TGTGCCTGGAGTCTCCAACCGAGGGACACCATATATTTT.